The subject of this entry is one T cell receptor (beta chain). No antigen is known for it. This sample was taken from a study of chemoradiotherapy in HPV16-positive cancers. Across the study: Candidate HPV-specific clones and shared TCR motifs came from a couple of HPV16-positive patients.

Whole-study results and caveats: Better recurrence-free survival went with HPV-responsive T-cell expansion in HPV16-positive patients. Candidate HPV-specific clones and E7-related TCR motifs grew in tumor during treatment.

The protocol was immunoSEQ multiplex PCR, while the TCRdb copy is restricted to in-frame clones and leaves out a portion. Among thousands of clones, 79% were seen once, and the ten largest hold approximately 10%. Trimming took off 0 bases at V and 1 base at J, with 9 bases between the two ends. Germline CDR1 reads SGHVS; CDR2 reads FNYEAQ. The CDR3 consists of 16 residues. Repertoires were sampled repeatedly during chemoradiotherapy. V is TRBV7-6 and J is TRBJ2-2; D may be TRBD2 (5 bases). The sample here was tumor tissue, taken from a patient who underwent chemoradiotherapy. This clonotype originated in a human donor with HPV-associated anogenital cancer. The CDR3 loop reads CASSLAPSGNTGELFF. The CDR3 coding sequence is TGTGCCAGCAGCTTAGCGCCCAGCGGGAACACCGGGGAGCTGTTTTTT.